The next 10 T cell receptor beta chains were all read from a single sample in a study of a mutant IDH1 vaccine in newly diagnosed glioma. These TCRs' antigens remain unknown. Time point noted: week 5, during vaccination. The investigators gave 300 ug of mutant IDH1 20-mer peptide in each vaccine dose, together with topical imiquimod. The repertoire was sequenced with immunoSEQ multiplex PCR; TCRdb's copy has only in-frame clones and lacks some. The sample records about 28,000 clones, 87% being singletons. Sequencing was performed on peripheral blood mononuclear cells (PBMCs), taken from a glioma patient whose treatment included an IDH1 peptide vaccine. These receptors were obtained from a woman aged 35 to 49 with glioma. Some clones in this sample may be carry-over from other donors' samples.

This chain connects TRBV7-9 to TRBJ1-1; no firm D call. CDR3 length: 14 residues. V dropped 5 bases and J dropped 3 bases, with 13 bases sitting between them. Germline V CDR1 and CDR2: SEHNR, FQNEAQ (reference sequence). For the CDR3, the DNA is TGTGCCAGCAGCCCCCCGGTCGGGGACACTGAAGCTTTCTTT. As protein: CASSPPVGDTEAFF.

The J gene is TRBJ2-7, the V gene TRBV29-1; 7 nucleotides match TRBD1. The ends lost 5 bases at V and 0 bases at J; junction bases unmatched: 4. CDR1 is SQVTM and CDR2 is ANQGSEA in the germline V gene. This CDR3 comprises 13 residues. The CDR3 loop reads CSVISGGSYEQYF. Here the CDR3 DNA reads TGCAGCGTTATTTCAGGGGGCTCCTACGAGCAGTACTTC.

Of note for this clone: A junction end diverges from the germline sequence, so it may reflect a read error. V is TRBV18 and J is TRBJ1-2, with a possible D match to TRBD1 (5 bases). Looked up from germline, CDR1 is KGHSH and CDR2 is LQKENI. This CDR3 is built from 16 residues. The DNA for the CDR3 is TGTACCAGCCGAGCGGGGTCCGGGGGTATCAACTATGGCTACACCTTC. Translated, it gives CTSRAGSGGINYGYTF.

This clone has only one observation. V gene TRBV4-1 combines with J gene TRBJ1-1; perhaps TRBD1 as D (5 bases). Germline CDR1 MGHRA, CDR2 YSYEKL. The CDR3 has 13 amino acids. Deletions cut 1 base from V and 8 bases from J, with 11 bases between. The CDR3 region has the DNA TGCGCCAGCAGCCAAGCTACGACAGACGAAGCTTTCTTT. Its translation is CASSQATTDEAFF.

V usage is TRBV7-2 and J usage is TRBJ1-3; D ambiguous. The CDR3 contains 15 residues. Looked up from germline, CDR1 is SGHTA and CDR2 is FQGNSA. V dropped 4 bases and J dropped 4 bases, with 14 bases sitting between them. In DNA, the CDR3 is TGTGCCAGCAGCTCTCAGCCGGGCCCAGGAAACACCATATATTTT. Residues: CASSSQPGPGNTIYF.

The V call is TRBV14, the J call TRBJ2-5; TRBD1 might be the D (5 bases). The V end was cut by 7 bases, the J end by 0 bases, with 6 bases between. The germline CDR1 and CDR2 sequences are SGHDN and FVKESK. The CDR3 has 12 amino acids. CDR3 protein: CASIRDQETQYF. The CDR3 DNA reads as TGTGCCAGCATCAGGGACCAAGAGACCCAGTACTTC.

DNA for the CDR3: TGTGCCAGCATGGGACAGCTCGAGCAGTACTTC. Residues: CASMGQLEQYF. J is TRBJ2-7 and V is TRBV2, with 7 positions matching TRBD1. CDR3 length equals 11 residues. Germline V gene sequence: CDR1 SNHLY, CDR2 FYNNEI. The ends lost 7 bases at V and 6 bases at J; junction bases unmatched: 3.

The chain combines TRBV5-3 with TRBJ2-3, with D unresolved. TRBV5-3 carries the ORF label, with uncertain function. The CDR3 runs 10 residues. Trimming stripped 6 bases from V and 15 bases from J, with 14 bases between. The CDR3 reads CARTNYKSYF. The CDR3 nucleotides read TGTGCCAGAACTAACTACAAGAGTTATTTT.

This rearrangement joins TRBV5-6 to TRBJ1-1, with D hard to call. CDR1 is SGHDT, CDR2 YYEEEE, per germline. This CDR3 is 15 amino acids long. Trimming removed 4 bases at V and 2 bases at J, with 15 bases between. The CDR3 reads CASSPIGRGNTEAFF. The CDR3 nucleotides are TGTGCCAGCAGCCCCATCGGACGGGGTAACACTGAAGCTTTCTTT.

This chain connects TRBV7-9 to TRBJ2-5, with a weak D call TRBD2 (6 bases). Trimming removed 9 bases at V and 3 bases at J, with 11 bases between. From germline, CDR1 is SEHNR and CDR2 FQNEAQ (reference sequence). The CDR3 covers 12 residues. CDR3 loop: CASGDSKETQYF. The CDR3 nucleotides are TGTGCCAGTGGGGACTCAAAAGAGACCCAGTACTTC.